This TCR beta chain is drawn from a study of Graves' ophthalmopathy and Graves' hyperthyroidism. Findings and limits, study-wide: Among thyroid clonotypes expanded above 0.001 frequency, most also appeared in blood. At less than 71% sensitivity and 72.22% specificity, the model predicted progression of the ophthalmopathy.

Notes on this clonotype: Its specificity is unknown.

Germline CDR1 is KGHDR and CDR2 is SFDVKD. The CDR3 is made up of 15 amino acids. V was pared by 1 base and J by 0 bases, with 3 bases between. Amplification of TCR beta CDR3 regions used RNA transcripts. In the first round, RT-PCR was carried out with HTBI primers, and a multiplex PCR formed the second round. TCRdb redid the calling of the multiplex PCR reads with MiXCR, one entry per CDR3 protein. The data contain 300,000 to 450,000 distinct CDR3 sequences, 15% to 20% of them singletons. The hyperthyroidism patients had a new diagnosis of under 2 months' duration and were aged 18 to 65. Sequencing input: peripheral blood. The TCR comes from an adult woman with stable Graves' hyperthyroidism. The rearrangement joins TRBV24-1 to TRBJ2-6; no reliable D call. The CDR3 protein is CATSDFISGANVLTF. DNA of the CDR3: TGTGCCACCAGTGATTTCATCTCTGGGGCCAACGTCCTGACTTTC.